These T cell receptor beta chains were read from a single sample in a study of tumor-infiltrating lymphocytes in localized non-small cell lung cancer. Profiling relied on immunoSEQ multiplex PCR, and the TCRdb table lists in-frame clones only, not all of them. The table lists some 4,200 clones, about 70% of them singletons. The sample consisted of uninvolved lung tissue not adjacent to the tumor. The receptors here all came from a human donor with non-small cell lung cancer. The CDR3 runs from the conserved cysteine through the conserved F or W. The D gene is left open where the match is weak. Not every row has a clone size; where given, it reads once, few, many or a size class.

-	TRBV7-8	TRBD2	TRBJ2-3	18	TGTGCCAGCAGCTTAACCCTGACTAGCGGGGGTAGCACAGATACGCAGTATTTT	CASSLTLTSGGSTDTQYF
few	TRBV7-8	TRBD1	TRBJ1-4	15	TGTGCCAGCAGCTTAAATACAGGGGGGAATGAAAAACTGTTTTTT	CASSLNTGGNEKLFF
few	TRBV11-2	-	TRBJ2-1	15	TGTGCCAGCAGCCCAATCCCGGGCGCGTACAATGAGCAGTTCTTC	CASSPIPGAYNEQFF
-	TRBV7-2	TRBD2	TRBJ2-5	16	TGTGCCAGCAGCTTAGTAGCGGGGGGCCCTCAAGAGACCCAGTACTTC	CASSLVAGGPQETQYF
few	TRBV11-3	TRBD2	TRBJ2-5	13	TGTGCCAGCAGCTTGAGGGAGGGAGAGACCCAGTACTTC	CASSLREGETQYF
-	TRBV29-1	TRBD1	TRBJ2-7	16	TGCAGCGTTGGTGCCGACAGGGGAGTTACGAACTACGAGCTGTACTTC	CSVGADRGVTNYELYF
-	TRBV7-2	-	TRBJ1-2	14	TGTGCCAGCAGCCTTGAGTGGGGGAAACTACAGTACACCTTC	CASSLEWGKLQYTF
medium-sized	TRBV9	-	TRBJ2-3	17	TGTGCCAGCAGCTCCCGAGGGGGGCGGGACCCGACAGATACGCAGTATTTT	CASSSRGGRDPTDTQYF
-	TRBV18	-	TRBJ2-7	13	TGTGCCAGCTCACCTGTGGGCTCCTACGAGCAGTACTTC	CASSPVGSYEQYF
-	TRBV5-6	-	TRBJ1-1	11	TGTGCCAGCAGCTTGGGCTTTGAAGCTTTCTTT	CASSLGFEAFF
few	TRBV5-6	TRBD1	TRBJ1-6	15	TGTGCCAGCAGCGCGGACGGGACAGGGGGTTCACCCCTCCACTTT	CASSADGTGGSPLHF
-	TRBV5-1	TRBD1	TRBJ2-4	15	TGCGCCAGCAGTCTGAATCCCGGGACAGAAAACATTCAGTACTTC	CASSLNPGTENIQYF
few	TRBV4-1	TRBD1	TRBJ2-5	15	TGCGCCAGCAGCCAAGTTTCAGGGGGCAAAGAGACCCAGTACTTC	CASSQVSGGKETQYF
-	TRBV29-1	-	TRBJ1-5	15	TGCAGCGTTGCGGCCGGGACGGCTAGCAATCAGCCCCAGCATTTT	CSVAAGTASNQPQHF
-	TRBV7-2	TRBD1	TRBJ1-4	15	TGTGCCAGCAGCCCAAGACAGGGAACTAATGAAAAACTGTTTTTT	CASSPRQGTNEKLFF
-	TRBV27	TRBD1	TRBJ2-7	15	TGTGCCAGCAGTGAAGTAGGGGGCGGGCCGTACGAGCAGTACTTC	CASSEVGGGPYEQYF
-	TRBV25-1	-	TRBJ1-4	11	TGTGCCAGCAGTGACAACGAAAAACTGTTTTTT	CASSDNEKLFF
medium-sized	TRBV28	-	TRBJ1-5	14	TGTGCCAGCGAGACAGGAGGAACTAATCAGCCCCAGCATTTT	CASETGGTNQPQHF
-	TRBV6-1	TRBD2	TRBJ2-3	18	TGTGCCAGCAGTGTGACTAGCGGGGGGCTCTCCCTTACAGATACGCAGTATTTT	CASSVTSGGLSLTDTQYF
-	TRBV5-1	-	TRBJ2-7	14	TGCGCCAGCAGCCTCGGGACCCTATTTGTCGAGCAGTACTTC	CASSLGTLFVEQYF
once	TRBV7-6	-	TRBJ2-7	15	TGTGCCAGCAGCTCTGGTCCGGGAAGCTCCTACGAGCAGTACTTC	CASSSGPGSSYEQYF
-	TRBV10-3	TRBD1	TRBJ1-4	14	TGTGCCATCAGGGGGACAGGGGGCACTGAAAAACTGTTTTTT	CAIRGTGGTEKLFF
-	TRBV4-2	-	TRBJ1-4	15	TGTGCCAGCAGCCCGCCCGGGTCAACTAATGAAAAACTGTTTTTT	CASSPPGSTNEKLFF
-	TRBV7-2	-	TRBJ2-1	16	TGTGCCAGCAGCTTAGCGACAGGTCCCACACACTTTGAGCAGTTCTTC	CASSLATGPTHFEQFF
-	TRBV27	-	TRBJ1-5	16	TGTGCCAGCAAAGCATCGATAATTTATAGCAATCAGCCCCAGCATTTT	CASKASIIYSNQPQHF
medium-sized	TRBV6-1	-	TRBJ1-6	14	TGTGCCAGCAGTGAAGTCGCGACGGGTTCACCCCTCCACTTT	CASSEVATGSPLHF
-	TRBV7-8	-	TRBJ1-1	13	TGTGCCAGCAGCTTACCCAGGGAGGCTGGGCCTTTCTTT	CASSLPREAGPFF
once	TRBV7-2	-	TRBJ2-2	15	TGTGCCAGCAGCTTGTACAGGGGGGGCACCGGGGAGCTGTTTTTT	CASSLYRGGTGELFF
few	TRBV5-1	-	TRBJ1-2	16	TGCGCCAGCAAAGAGGGAGAACACGTATCTAACTATGGCTACACCTTC	CASKEGEHVSNYGYTF
few	TRBV4-1	TRBD2	TRBJ2-5	18	TGCGCCAGCAGCCAAGTGGGGACTAGCGGGGGGCCGCGGGAGACCCAGTACTTC	CASSQVGTSGGPRETQYF
few	TRBV19	TRBD1	TRBJ1-5	15	TGTGCCAGTAGTATATTACCGACAGGGGATCAGCCCCAGCATTTT	CASSILPTGDQPQHF
-	TRBV11-1	-	TRBJ2-5	13	TGTGCCAGCAGCTTAGAGGGGGAGACAGCCCAGTACTTC	CASSLEGETAQYF
-	TRBV15	-	TRBJ1-1	13	TGTGCCACCAGCAGAGAATCCCGAACCGAGGCTTTCTTT	CATSRESRTEAFF
few	TRBV11-3	-	TRBJ2-5	13	TGTGCCAGCAGCATTCAGGGGGGGGAGACCCAGTACTTC	CASSIQGGETQYF
-	TRBV2	-	TRBJ2-3	13	TGTGCCAGCAGCGCCGAGCGCACAGATACGCAGTATTTT	CASSAERTDTQYF
-	TRBV4-1	TRBD1	TRBJ1-2	17	TGCGCCAGCAGCCAAACCGGCCTTACCGGGACAGGGGATGGCTACACCTTC	CASSQTGLTGTGDGYTF
-	TRBV28	-	TRBJ1-1	15	TGTGCCAGCAGCCATCCCCCGGGCAGTAACACTGAAGCTTTCTTT	CASSHPPGSNTEAFF
once	TRBV21-1	-	TRBJ2-5	21	TGTGCCAGCAGCAAAGATCCCCGGGAGGATAGCGGGGGCCCAGGGTGGGAGACCCAGTACTTC	CASSKDPREDSGGPGWETQYF
few	TRBV27	-	TRBJ1-2	16	TGTGCCAGCAGTTTTGGTCGGGGCCGGGGAGACTATGGCTACACCTTC	CASSFGRGRGDYGYTF
-	TRBV6-5	-	TRBJ1-2	13	TGTGCCAGCAGGCCGGGGCCTAACTATGGCTACACCTTC	CASRPGPNYGYTF
-	TRBV30	-	TRBJ2-1	13	TGTGCCTGGACGGAGACAGCTAATAATGAGCAGTTCTTC	CAWTETANNEQFF
-	TRBV28	-	TRBJ1-2	14	TGTGCCAGCAGTCTCTCAGGGGACTACTATGGCTACACCTTC	CASSLSGDYYGYTF
-	TRBV7-2	-	TRBJ1-1	14	TGTGCCAGCAGCTTAGACAGATGGAACACTGAAGCTTTCTTT	CASSLDRWNTEAFF
-	TRBV5-1	-	TRBJ1-1	14	TGCGCCAGCAGCTTGGAAGGAGGCCTATTAGAAGCTTTCTTT	CASSLEGGLLEAFF